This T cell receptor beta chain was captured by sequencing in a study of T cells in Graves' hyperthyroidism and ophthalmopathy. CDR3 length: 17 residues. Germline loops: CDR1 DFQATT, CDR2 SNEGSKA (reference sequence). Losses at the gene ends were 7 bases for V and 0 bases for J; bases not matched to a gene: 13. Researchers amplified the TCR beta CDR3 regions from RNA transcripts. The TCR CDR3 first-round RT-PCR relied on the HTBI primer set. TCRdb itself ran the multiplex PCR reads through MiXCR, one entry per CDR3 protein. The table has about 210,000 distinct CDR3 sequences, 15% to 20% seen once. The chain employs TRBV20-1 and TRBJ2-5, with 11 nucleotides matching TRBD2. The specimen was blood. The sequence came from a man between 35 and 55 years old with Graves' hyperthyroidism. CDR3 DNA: TGCAGTGACAGAGGCCCTAGCGGGGGGACCTACCAAGAGACCCAGTACTTC. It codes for CSDRGPSGGTYQETQYF.